Following are 9 T cell receptor beta chains from one sample sequenced in a study of blood T cell repertoires in COVID-19 (TCRdb year 2020). Libraries came from the immunoSEQ multiplex PCR assay. This immuneACCESS table, as held by TCRdb, lists in-frame sequences with V and J called but not all clones. Of the missing ones, under half trace to an unresolved V gene in checked studies; the others have no known cause. In all, the sample holds roughly 150,000 clones, and about four fifths of those were seen once. Together, the top ten hold under 2.5% of the sample. The sample comprised peripheral blood. Every receptor here comes from a woman older than 75 with acute or convalescent COVID-19.

The genes are TRBV14 and TRBJ2-7; the D is unclear. Trimming stripped 2 bases from V and 4 bases from J, with 9 bases between. CDR1 is SGHDN and CDR2 is FVKESK in the germline V gene. The CDR3 length is 13 residues. The CDR3 sequence: CASSQRLTYEQYF. DNA of the CDR3: TGTGCCAGCAGCCAAAGGCTGACTTACGAGCAGTACTTC.

The chain's CDR3 is CASSQEGAGVGEQYF. DNA for the CDR3: TGTGCCAGCAGCCAAGAAGGAGCGGGAGTGGGAGAGCAGTACTTC. This rearrangement joins TRBV3-1 (or the pseudogene TRBV3-2) to TRBJ2-7, with 8 positions matching TRBD2. V trimming: 0 bases; J trimming: 7 bases; junction bases outside the gene matches: 8. The CDR3 sequence is 15 residues long. Germline CDR1 LGHDT, CDR2 YNNKEL (reference sequence).

This sequence joins TRBV5-5 and TRBJ1-6, with D perhaps matching TRBD1 (5 bases). This CDR3 is built from 15 residues. The V end was cut by 3 bases, the J end by 5 bases, with 12 bases between. Per the germline V gene, CDR1 is SGHKS and CDR2 is YYEKEE (reference sequence). CDR3 coding DNA: TGTGCCAGCAGCTCCACATGGGGGGATAATTCACCCCTCCACTTT. The encoded protein is CASSSTWGDNSPLHF.

The rearrangement links TRBV7-8 to TRBJ2-1; TRBD2 matches 7 bases. The CDR3 runs to 13 residues. The ends lost 8 bases at V and 4 bases at J; junction bases unmatched: 5. Per germline, CDR1 SGHVS and CDR2 FQNEAQ. The CDR3 DNA sequence: TGTGCCAGCCGAAGCGGGGCTTACAATGAGCAGTTCTTC. Protein: CASRSGAYNEQFF.

The CDR3 DNA is TGTGCCAGCAGCTTTTCCACAATCGATGAGCAGTTCTTC. Residues: CASSFSTIDEQFF. V gene TRBV5-4 combines with J gene TRBJ2-1, with no clear D. Trimming took off 2 bases at V and 8 bases at J, with 11 bases between the two ends. The CDR3 is made up of 13 amino acids. Germline V gene data show CDR1 as SGHNT and CDR2 as YYREEE (reference sequence).

The V call is TRBV5-1, the J call TRBJ1-1; 8 positions match TRBD1. Losses at the gene ends were 3 bases for V and 3 bases for J; bases not matched to a gene: 7. CDR1 and CDR2 from the germline V gene are SGHRS and YFSETQ. The CDR3 is made up of 15 amino acids. The CDR3 DNA is TGCGCCAGCAGCTCCGAGGGACAGGCCTACACTGAAGCTTTCTTT. Translation gives CASSSEGQAYTEAFF. Filled out from reference TRBV5-1 and TRBJ1-1, the complete variable domain reads KAGVTQTPRYLIKTRGQQVTLSCSPISGHRSVSWYQQTPGQGLQFLFEYFSETQRNKGNFPGRFSGRQFSNSRSEMNVSTLELGDSALYLCASSSEGQAYTEAFFGQGTRLTVV.

The chain combines TRBV11-2 with TRBJ1-1, with a possible D match to TRBD1 (5 bases). The CDR3 extends over 16 amino acids. CDR1 and CDR2 from the germline V gene are SGHAT and FQNNGV. V dropped 5 bases and J dropped 7 bases, with 23 bases sitting between them. The CDR3 sequence: CASSPSRQGGRGEAFF. CDR3 in DNA: TGTGCCAGCAGCCCAAGTCGCCAGGGTGGTCGCGGTGAAGCTTTCTTT.

The chain couples TRBV7-2 to TRBJ2-2, with a tentative D call TRBD2 (6 bases). Germline V CDR1 and CDR2: SGHTA, FQGNSA. Trimming removed 5 bases from V and 8 bases from J, with 21 bases in between. The CDR3 spans 16 residues. The CDR3 is CASSPSGRSSTGELFF. Here the CDR3 DNA reads TGTGCCAGCAGCCCCAGTGGGAGGTCCTCCACTGGGGAGCTGTTTTTT.

V gene TRBV10-3 combines with J gene TRBJ1-5; D remains ambiguous. The germline CDR1 and CDR2 sequences are ENHRY and SYGVKD. V dropped 6 bases and J dropped 5 bases, with 8 bases sitting between them. The CDR3 spans 12 residues. As DNA, the CDR3 is TGTGCCATCAGCGAAGGAGATCAGCCCCAGCATTTT. Translating gives CAISEGDQPQHF.